This section outlines one TCR beta chain sequence together with its context. Its antigen remains unidentified. Base qualities are not at hand, and no much larger clone is one base apart. The label giving this sample's treatment or condition can be read as: in vitro stimulation with specific CMV peptide epitopes to enrich CMV-specific T cells. Instrument used: Illumina HiSeq 1500. TCRdb reworked the public reads: Q25 trimming with fastp, MiXCR clone assembly, productive beta chains retained. Under each unique CDR3 protein, matching rows form one entry showing the most common genes and DNA. This sample is represented by 300,000 or so distinct CDR3 sequences; 25% of them were singletons. The ten largest account for roughly 13% of the sample. The sample belongs to a study of T cell repertoires in cytomegalovirus infection (dated by TCRdb to between 2018 and 2020). Regarding the study in general: The peptide stimulations were aimed at well-studied HLA-B-restricted epitopes as well as recently identified HLA-C-restricted CMV epitopes, whose presentation resists viral immunomodulation. Donor HLA type was relevant to the analysis, as public TCR beta signatures indicated carriage of CMV infection together with the matching HLA type.

Sequences SGDLS (CDR1) and YYNGEE (CDR2) are obtained from the germline V gene. The CDR3 contains 15 residues, cysteine and phenylalanine counted. CDR3 DNA is the only sequence kept; it has 45 bases, read in frame from the first base. Relative to germline, V is 4 bases shorter and J is 0 bases shorter, with 12 bases between their ends. Study-wide findings and limitations: The ex vivo response was dominated by HLA-C-restricted CMV-specific TCR beta clonotypes, which also provided the single most frequent clonotype in two of eight donors. In both this cohort and an independent cohort of some 370 donors, the cumulative frequency of public TCR beta family members distinguished carriers of CMV infection plus the relevant HLA type.

The receptor was isolated from a human donor in good health (CMV status not recorded). Some clones in this sample may be carry-over from other donors' samples. This receptor chain uses TRBV9 and TRBJ2-3, with the D gene tentatively TRBD1 or TRBD2, based on 5 matching bases in each. Sample: cultured PBMCs, taken from culture after CMV antigen stimulation. The CDR3 protein is CASSPRGPSTDTQYF. Read as DNA, the sequence is TGTGCCAGCAGCCCACGGGGACCTAGCACAGATACGCAGTATTTT.